This T cell receptor beta chain was recovered during a study of cytomegalovirus exposure and HLA in healthy donors. Overall study results and limits: Approximately 17,000 TCR beta sequences were associated with HLA alleles at 0.05 false discovery rate in a later analysis. Researchers reported in a later analysis that common viral pathogens appeared linked to several top clusters. Further analysis, carried out later, found HLA-associated TCR beta chains more clonally expanded than equally common other chains.

About this clone: Its antigen remains unknown.

The PCR was carried out with 60 Vbeta primers and 13 Jbeta primers. The assay was immunoSEQ multiplex PCR, and TCRdb's table has in-frame clones only and misses some. The sample yields 120,000 or so clones, around 86% seen once. Germline lookup yields CDR1 MGHRA and CDR2 YSYEKL. This CDR3 spans 12 amino acids. The sequencing input was PBMCs. V gene TRBV4-1 combines with J gene TRBJ2-5; D remains unclear. The DNA matches TRBJ2-7 better at its end, which makes the J call doubtful. The clonotype originates from a woman aged 40 to 50 in good health and CMV-seronegative. The CDR3 loop reads CASSQGAYEQYF. CDR3 coding DNA: TGCGCCAGCAGCCAAGGGGCCTACGAGCAGTACTTC.